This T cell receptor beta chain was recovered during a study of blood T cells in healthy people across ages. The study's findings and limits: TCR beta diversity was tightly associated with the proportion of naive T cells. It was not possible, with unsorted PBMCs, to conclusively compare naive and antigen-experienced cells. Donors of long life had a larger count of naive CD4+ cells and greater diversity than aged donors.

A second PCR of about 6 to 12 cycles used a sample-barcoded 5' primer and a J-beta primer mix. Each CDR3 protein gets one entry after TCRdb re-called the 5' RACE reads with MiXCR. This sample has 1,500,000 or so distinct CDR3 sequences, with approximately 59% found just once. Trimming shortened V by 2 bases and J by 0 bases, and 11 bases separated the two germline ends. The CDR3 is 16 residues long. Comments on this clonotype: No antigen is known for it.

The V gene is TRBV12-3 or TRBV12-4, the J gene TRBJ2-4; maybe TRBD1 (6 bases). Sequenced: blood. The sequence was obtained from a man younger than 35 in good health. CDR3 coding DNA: TGTGCCAGCAGTTTATTCGAGGGGGTAGCCAAAAACATTCAGTACTTC. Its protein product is CASSLFEGVAKNIQYF.